A selection of T cell receptor beta chains follows, all from one sample in a study of blood T cell repertoires in COVID-19. TCRdb's copy holds only in-frame clones and misses some; the assay was immunoSEQ multiplex PCR. Of hundreds of thousands of clones in the sample, approximately 79% were seen once. Sequencing used peripheral blood. These receptors all come from a woman aged 40 to 49 with active or convalescent COVID-19. CDR3s include the opening cysteine and the closing phenylalanine or tryptophan. A D gene is named only where the DNA matches it firmly. Part of the rows lack a size; the others show once, few, many or a class for expanded clones.

j_call clone_size d_call v_call cdr3_nt cdr3_aa
TRBJ1-6 . . TRBV7-2 TGTGCCAGCAGCTTCAACGACATCTATAATTCACCCCTCCACTTT CASSFNDIYNSPLHF
TRBJ1-2 . . TRBV6-5 TGTGCCAGCAGTTCCGGGGAGTCTGGCTACACCTTC CASSSGESGYTF
TRBJ2-5 . . TRBV5-1 TGCGCCAGCAGCTGGATGGGAGGATCCCAAGAGACCCAGTACTTC CASSWMGGSQETQYF
TRBJ1-1 . . TRBV12-3/TRBV12-4 TGTGCCAGCAGTTTTGAGGTGAACACTGAAGCTTTCTTT CASSFEVNTEAFF
TRBJ1-1 once . TRBV27 TGTGCCAGCAGTCCCCTCTCCTCCGGGACAACGGCTTTCTTT CASSPLSSGTTAFF
TRBJ2-5 . . TRBV14 TGTGCCAGCACCACAGGATCGGTCAGGCGGCAAGAGACCCAGTACTTC CASTTGSVRRQETQYF
TRBJ1-6 . . TRBV30 TGTGCCTGGGCCCGTATCGGTAATTCACCCCTCCACTTT CAWARIGNSPLHF
TRBJ1-1 . . TRBV6-5 TGTGCCAGCAGTTACTCCGGGGGGCACACTGAAGCTTTCTTT CASSYSGGHTEAFF
TRBJ2-2 few TRBD2 TRBV5-4 TGTGCCAGCAGCTTGGGGCTAGCGGGGGCCGGGGAGCTGTTTTTT CASSLGLAGAGELFF
TRBJ1-4 . . TRBV28 TGTGCCAGCAGGGCACAGGGTGCGAATGAAAAACTGTTTTTT CASRAQGANEKLFF
TRBJ1-6 . . TRBV6-1 TGTGCCAGCAGTGAAAGGTTACAGTCCTCGGGAAATTCACCCCTCCACTTT CASSERLQSSGNSPLHF
TRBJ2-1 . . TRBV11-2 TGTGCCAGCAGCATTTTAGTGGGACTTTACAATGAGCAGTTCTTC CASSILVGLYNEQFF
TRBJ1-3 . . TRBV5-1 TGCGCCAGCAGCTTAGGACAGACTGGAAACACCATATATTTT CASSLGQTGNTIYF